These 7 T cell receptor beta chains came from one sample sequenced in a study of shared clonotypes between healthy human individuals. The data were produced by immunoSEQ multiplex PCR, yet TCRdb's version contains in-frame clones alone and is incomplete. The sample records some 550,000 clones, 97% being singletons. The sequencing input was naive CD4+ T cells sorted from blood. The subset denotes: CD45RA+ positively selected. These receptors all stem from a woman in her twenties or thirties in good health.

The chain combines TRBV5-1 with TRBJ2-5; 7 nucleotides match TRBD1. J lost 2 bases, V lost 6 bases, and 7 bases had no gene match. Germline assignment: CDR1 SGHRS and CDR2 YFSETQ. The CDR3 is made up of 14 amino acids. CDR3 sequence reads: CASIGGPPQETQYF. CDR3 nucleotide sequence: TGCGCCAGCATAGGGGGCCCCCCTCAAGAGACCCAGTACTTC.

This clone was seen once. V and J are TRBV2 and TRBJ2-5; D might be TRBD1 (6 bases). V dropped 2 bases and J dropped 4 bases, with 17 bases sitting between them. CDR3 length: 16 residues. From germline, CDR1 is SNHLY and CDR2 FYNNEI. CDR3 protein: CASSEFLVGAGETQYF. CDR3 DNA sequence: TGTGCCAGCAGTGAATTTTTGGTGGGGGCGGGAGAGACCCAGTACTTC.

The chain has TRBV19 and TRBJ2-4, with TRBD2 matching 10 bases. The CDR3 contains 18 residues. The junction had 9 bases not matched to a gene; V was cut back by 4 bases and J by 0 bases. Germline CDR1 reads LNHDA; CDR2 reads SQIVND (reference sequence). The CDR3 loop is CASSKEKGLATAKNIQYF. In nucleotides, the CDR3 is TGTGCCAGTAGTAAGGAGAAGGGACTAGCGACAGCCAAAAACATTCAGTACTTC.

The chain carries TRBV14 and TRBJ2-3; D remains ambiguous. The CDR3 spans 14 residues. Germline V gives CDR1 SGHDN, CDR2 FVKESK. V was shortened by 4 bases and J by 6 bases, with 14 bases between the two germline ends. DNA of the CDR3: TGTGCCAGCAGCCGTAGTCCAATGGGGGATACGCAGTATTTT. The encoded protein is CASSRSPMGDTQYF.

This chain links TRBV2 with TRBJ1-4; the D gene is possibly TRBD1 (6 bases). The CDR3 extends over 15 amino acids. V lost 3 bases to trimming and J lost 6 bases, with 14 bases between them. Germline values: CDR1 SNHLY, CDR2 FYNNEI. CDR3 DNA: TGTGCCAGCAGTGACACCGGGACAAGCCATGAAAAACTGTTTTTT. It yields the protein CASSDTGTSHEKLFF. Combining the CDR3 with reference TRBV2 and TRBJ1-4 gives the whole variable domain EPEVTQTPSHQVTQMGQEVILRCVPISNHLYFYWYRQILGQKVEFLVSFYNNEISEKSEIFDDQFSVERPDGSNFTLKIRSTKLEDSAMYFCASSDTGTSHEKLFFGSGTQLSVL.

V and J are TRBV9 and TRBJ2-2; TRBD1 matches 9 bases. The length of the CDR3 is 15 residues. In germline, CDR1 is SGDLS, CDR2 YYNGEE. V gave up 3 bases and J gave up 2 bases; unmatched junction bases: 2. The DNA of the CDR3 is TGTGCCAGCAGCGCGGGACAGGGAAACACCGGGGAGCTGTTTTTT. It specifies CASSAGQGNTGELFF.

This chain connects TRBV19 to TRBJ2-3; maybe TRBD2 (6 bases). V was trimmed by 8 bases and J by 1 base, leaving 16 bases between them. The CDR3 sequence is 15 residues long. CDR1 and CDR2 from the germline V gene are LNHDA and SQIVND (reference sequence). The CDR3 nucleotides are TGTGCCAGTCGCATGAGGGACTGGGGCACAGATACGCAGTATTTT. Amino acids: CASRMRDWGTDTQYF.